The present T cell receptor (beta chain) was sequenced within a study of cytomegalovirus exposure and HLA in healthy donors (dated by TCRdb to the late 2010s). Looking at the study overall: An earlier analysis of 587 of the donors reported approximately 260 Gb of sequence data and approximately 120 million unique TCR beta sequences obtained from 150 million to 200 million T cells. The genetic ancestry cluster associated with self-reported Caucasian donors included around four fifths of the approximately 410 genotyped donors. The study was designed to test whether signatures of past pathogen exposure could be identified by cataloging public T cell receptors. Among 300 to 450 genotyped donors of the cohort, an average of approximately 240,000 unique TCR beta nucleotide sequences were sequenced per donor, about a sixth of them non-productive. The later analysis used no new phenotypic data to find candidate immune exposures, relying instead on TCR beta sequences and their occurrence across donors. In a later analysis, previously published TCR beta repertoires from more than 500 donors were re-analyzed and high-resolution HLA genotyping was added so that TCR occurrence patterns could be studied. The number of donors typed differed by locus, with 629-630 for A, B, C, DRB1 and DQB1, more than 500 for DQA1, over 600 for DPA1, and under 490 for DPB1. High-throughput TCR immunosequencing, statistical association of individual TCRs with disease status, and machine learning were combined to predict cytomegalovirus infection status. Roughly 320 gigabases of sequencing data and around 90 million unique TCR sequences made up an early release that covered 500 to 650 HLA-typed donors. Donor age, sex, ethnicity and CMV serostatus were compiled alongside the repertoire data. In an earlier analysis of over 550 of the donors, high-throughput TCR beta sequencing was used to judge whether each TCR beta V gene segment behaved as functional or pseudogenic. All discovery cohort repertoires had been generated using a single sequencing platform. HLA typing covered class I and class II loci at four-digit resolution. Besides the first cohort of approximately 670 subjects, a separate validation cohort made up of about 120 different subjects was used. The T cell repertoires of roughly 660 subjects were profiled by immunosequencing and related to cytomegalovirus serostatus. In a later genetic analysis, genome-wide SNP genotypes for about three fifths of the roughly 670 donors were used, and that subset was treated as a discovery cohort. A handful of DR-DQ haplotypes were handled as single units for association and clustering because linkage in the cohort was strong. On the study overall, not on this receptor specifically: In a later analysis, HLA-associated TCR beta chains showed more clonal expansion and lower generation probabilities than non-associated chains that were equally common. Because HLA typing was unavailable for some donors at each locus, only the typed subset was used in association tests. In vitro tests confirmed that a few of the cytomegalovirus-associated TCR beta chains recognize cytomegalovirus antigens. A later analysis found that TCR association rates varied across HLA loci, with DRB1 alleles showing the most associated TCRs and HLA-C alleles the fewest. Strong co-occurrence of HLA alleles, especially DR and DQ, made assigning TCR associations to individual alleles difficult. In a later genetic analysis, a missense DCLRE1C variant was associated with V-gene and J-gene trimming of TCR beta chains, and the association was replicated in an independent cohort. In a later analysis, most CMV-associated TCR beta chains were found to appear HLA-restricted, with HLA associations seemingly driven largely by CMV exposure. Broadly in line with IMGT annotations, most TCR beta V segments showed up in productive rearrangements about 87% or about 30% of the time in an earlier analysis of around 550 of the donors. A later analysis reported that several top co-occurrence clusters appeared linked to parvovirus B19, influenza, CMV and Epstein-Barr virus. A later analysis associated about 18,000 TCR beta sequences with specific HLA alleles at a false discovery rate of 0.05. Some IMGT-functional V segments, including TRBV6-2 and TRBV6-3, could not be distinguished by the 87-base-pair reads and were therefore excluded. Across donors, most TCR sequences were observed very rarely, whereas some public TCRs were present in many individuals. In the study, about 150 TCR beta chains were listed as associated with cytomegalovirus. The authors suggested that the approach could potentially be extended to other disease states and immunological phenotypes. Linkage disequilibrium might explain the correlated functional status among segregating V segments, but an unknown experimental factor could not be excluded. In this cohort, only TCR beta chains were sequenced, and detectable features were limited by the absence of alpha or paired-chain data. Compared with the roughly 700-donor mean, donors in an Asian-associated ancestry cluster had fewer N-insertions in productive TCRs, according to a later genetic analysis. A cluster of highly shared sequence variants was judged likely to represent a technical artifact of the sequencing pipeline. About 17 rarely observed V segments, including chromosome 9 orphons, were excluded from the earlier analysis of 550 to 700 of the donors because counts were too low. Immune exposure information for the cohort was limited to CMV serostatus. The classifier was reported to diagnose cytomegalovirus status with high specificity and sensitivity in both the original cohort and the validation cohort. A further reported finding was that TCR beta sequences accurately predicted the HLA-A and HLA-B alleles for most subjects in the first cohort. Sequencing depth was assumed to be roughly uniform across donors in the presence/absence analyses, though that assumption may not hold.

Reading from cysteine to phenylalanine, the CDR3 counts 15 amino acids. Kept here is only the CDR3 DNA, which spans 45 bases and is read in frame from base 1. Clipping removes 6 bases from V and 9 bases from J, with 10 as the unmatched junction base count. The cohort was made up of approximately 700 healthy bone marrow donors. All cohort members were sampled while nominally healthy, although unrecorded immune exposures were likely present. The donor tested CMV seronegative and was one of the 352 seronegative cohort members. A peripheral blood sample was provided by each donor, and peripheral blood mononuclear cells were used for TCR beta sequencing. The Qiagen DNeasy Blood Extraction Kit was used to extract genomic DNA from the blood cell samples. The protocol used for the library was the immunoSEQ multiplex PCR assay. For the multiplex PCR, a mixture combining 60 forward primers for TCR Vbeta segments and 13 reverse primers for TCR Jbeta segments was used. Amplification of the CDR3 region of rearranged TCR beta genes was performed with a multiplex PCR assay on genomic DNA. The amplified TCR beta libraries were sequenced on the Illumina HiSeq System as 87-base-pair reads. The paper's data handling went like this. A later analysis counted about 80 million unique TCR beta chains across the 600 to 850 repertoires, and some 12 million of these chains were shared by at least two donors. Raw reads were error-corrected and collapsed into unique sequences with a nearest-neighbor algorithm that merged closely related sequences to remove PCR and sequencing errors. To assign V, D and J gene segments, CDR3 sequences were aligned to IMGT reference sequences. For a sequence to be retained, at least a six-nucleotide match to both a V gene segment and a J gene segment was required. A rearrangement counted as productive if the CDR3 had no stop codons and remained in frame with V and J, and every other rearrangement counted as non-productive. Following IMGT convention, CDR3 was defined as the stretch from the second conserved V-encoded cysteine to the conserved J-encoded phenylalanine. In an earlier analysis of around 540 of the donors, sequences lacking an unambiguous match to a single V gene segment were excluded. In an earlier analysis of approximately 560 of the donors, a V segment was called functional when productive rearrangements were above 56.7%, and segregating when the standard deviation between donors exceeded 5%. A statistical classification framework was developed to diagnose cytomegalovirus status using the catalog of TCR beta chain sequences. A later analysis assigned V and J genes by comparing TCR nucleotide sequences with IMGT/GENE-DB human TR gene sequences. A later analysis assigned CDR3 sequences and most-parsimonious VDJ recombination scenarios with the TCRdist pipeline. In a later analysis, each TCR beta chain was defined by its CDR3 amino acid sequence together with its V-gene family, and reads lacking a unique V-gene family were excluded. In a later analysis, some 600 highly shared, low-generation-probability nucleotide sequences were removed to address suspected cross-contamination and a sequencing artifact. In a later analysis, a clonal expansion index was calculated for each public chain from normalized within-repertoire ranks of inferred template counts. A later analysis computed generation probabilities with a VDJ recombination model fitted to out-of-frame rearrangements, and checked the results against IGoR. A later analysis scored TCR-TCR, TCR-HLA and TCR-CMV co-occurrence with hypergeometric tests, applying a repertoire-size bias correction to TCR pairs. To estimate false discovery rates, a later analysis permuted the HLA or CMV assignments 20 times. In a later analysis, co-occurring TCRs were grouped using DBSCAN, with TCRdist sequence similarity added in when clustering inside HLA-allele-positive subsets. Repertoires with fewer than 30,000 or more than 120,000 public chains, plus five repertoires with anomalous nucleotide sharing, were excluded from co-occurrence clustering. In its TCRdb copy, this immuneACCESS table keeps in-frame sequences only and misses some clones. Where compared with another copy, unresolved V genes explain less than half of these, and the others have no known cause. V and J calls plus clone size are reproduced from that table; the DNA served to infer D and trimming. The sample records over 75,000 clones, approximately 79% of which are singletons. The top ten hold roughly 6% of the sample.

Comment on this clone: What this receptor recognizes is not known. Per-base qualities were not stored, and no clone one base away is much larger.

This TCR was sampled from a female donor in good health and CMV-seronegative. This sequence uses TRBV23-1 and TRBJ2-7; TRBD2 aligns with 14 central bases. TRBV23-1 is filed as an ORF, its function uncertain. Material: PBMCs. For the CDR3, the sequence is CASRQTSGRVHGQYF. The DNA sequence is given as TGCGCCAGCAGACAGACTAGCGGGAGGGTCCACGGGCAGTACTTC.